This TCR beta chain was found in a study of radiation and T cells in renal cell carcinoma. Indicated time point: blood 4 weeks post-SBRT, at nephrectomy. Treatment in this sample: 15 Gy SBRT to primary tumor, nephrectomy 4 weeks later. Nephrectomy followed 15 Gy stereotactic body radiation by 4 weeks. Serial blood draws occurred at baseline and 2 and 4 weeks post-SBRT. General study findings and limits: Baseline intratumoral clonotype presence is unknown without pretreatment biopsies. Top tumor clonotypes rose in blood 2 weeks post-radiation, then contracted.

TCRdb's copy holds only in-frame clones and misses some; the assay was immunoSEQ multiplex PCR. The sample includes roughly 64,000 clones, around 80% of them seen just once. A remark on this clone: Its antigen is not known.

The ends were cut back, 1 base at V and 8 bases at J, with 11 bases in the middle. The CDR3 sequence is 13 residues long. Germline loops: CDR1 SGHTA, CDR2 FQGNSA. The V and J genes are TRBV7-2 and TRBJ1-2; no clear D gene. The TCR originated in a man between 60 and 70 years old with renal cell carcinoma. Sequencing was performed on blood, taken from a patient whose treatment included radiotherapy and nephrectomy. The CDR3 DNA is TGTGCCAGCAGCTTAGTTACCCTAAGGGGCTACACCTTC. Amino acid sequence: CASSLVTLRGYTF.